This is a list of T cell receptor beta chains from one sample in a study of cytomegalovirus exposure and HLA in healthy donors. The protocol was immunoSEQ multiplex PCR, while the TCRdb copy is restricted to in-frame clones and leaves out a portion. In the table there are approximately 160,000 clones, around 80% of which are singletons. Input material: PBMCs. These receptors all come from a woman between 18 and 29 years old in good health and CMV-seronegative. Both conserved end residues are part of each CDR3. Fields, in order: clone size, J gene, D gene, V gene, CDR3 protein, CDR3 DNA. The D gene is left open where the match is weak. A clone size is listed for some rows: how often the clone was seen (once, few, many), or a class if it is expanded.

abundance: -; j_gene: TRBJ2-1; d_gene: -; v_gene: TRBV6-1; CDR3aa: CASSTTGSSYNEQFF; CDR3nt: TGTGCCAGCAGTACAACAGGGAGCTCCTACAATGAGCAGTTCTTC
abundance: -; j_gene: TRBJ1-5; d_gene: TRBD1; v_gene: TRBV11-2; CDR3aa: CASSFGTGGGQPQHF; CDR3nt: TGTGCCAGCAGCTTCGGGACAGGGGGAGGGCAGCCCCAGCATTTT
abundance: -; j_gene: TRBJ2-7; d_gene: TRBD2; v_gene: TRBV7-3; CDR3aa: CASSRILGLAVSYEQYF; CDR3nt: TGTGCCAGCAGCCGGATTTTAGGGCTAGCGGTCTCCTACGAGCAGTACTTC
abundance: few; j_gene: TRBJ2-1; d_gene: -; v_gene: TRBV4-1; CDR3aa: CASSRQFSDNEQFF; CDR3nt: TGCGCCAGCAGCCGCCAGTTCAGTGACAATGAGCAGTTCTTC
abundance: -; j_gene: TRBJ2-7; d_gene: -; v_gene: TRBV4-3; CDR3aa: CASSQDRRSAYEQYF; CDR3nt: TGCGCCAGCAGCCAAGACAGGCGATCGGCCTACGAGCAGTACTTC
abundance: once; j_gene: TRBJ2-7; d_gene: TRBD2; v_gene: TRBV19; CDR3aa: CANSVAGGYEQYF; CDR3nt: TGTGCCAATAGTGTAGCGGGAGGGTACGAGCAGTACTTC
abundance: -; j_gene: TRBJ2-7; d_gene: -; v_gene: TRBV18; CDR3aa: CASSPVRGSAAYEQYF; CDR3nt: TGTGCCAGCTCACCGGTAAGGGGGTCTGCGGCCTACGAGCAGTACTTC
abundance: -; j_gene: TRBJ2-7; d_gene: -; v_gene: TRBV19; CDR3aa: CASSPGSSVSEQYF; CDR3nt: TGTGCCAGTAGTCCCGGGTCAAGCGTATCCGAGCAGTACTTC
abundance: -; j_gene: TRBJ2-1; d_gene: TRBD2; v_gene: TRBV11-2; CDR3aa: CASSPINARSGRYNEQFF; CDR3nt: TGTGCCAGCAGCCCTATCAACGCGCGTAGCGGGAGGTACAATGAGCAGTTCTTC
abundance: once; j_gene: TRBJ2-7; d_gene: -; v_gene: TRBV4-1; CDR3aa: CASSQPRVSYEQYF; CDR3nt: TGCGCCAGCAGCCAACCCAGGGTATCCTACGAGCAGTACTTC
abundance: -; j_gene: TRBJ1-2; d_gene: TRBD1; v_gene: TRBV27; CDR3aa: CASSSHPGQGGSYGYTF; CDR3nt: TGTGCCAGCAGTTCCCACCCCGGACAGGGGGGGTCCTATGGCTACACCTTC
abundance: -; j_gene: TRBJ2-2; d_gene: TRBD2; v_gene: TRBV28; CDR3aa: CAIRTSGNPGELFF; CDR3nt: TGTGCCATCCGGACTAGCGGGAATCCCGGGGAGCTGTTTTTT
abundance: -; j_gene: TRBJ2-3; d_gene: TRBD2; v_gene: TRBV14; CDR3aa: CASSQGRLAGGPPEDTQYF; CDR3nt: TGTGCCAGCAGCCAAGGCAGACTAGCGGGAGGGCCACCTGAGGATACGCAGTATTTT
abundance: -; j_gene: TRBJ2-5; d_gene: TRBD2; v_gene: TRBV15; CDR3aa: CATSRETSAEETQYF; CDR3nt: TGTGCCACCAGCAGAGAAACTAGCGCGGAAGAGACCCAGTACTTC
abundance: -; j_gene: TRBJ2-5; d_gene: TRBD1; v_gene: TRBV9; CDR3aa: CASSVTGGTRETQYF; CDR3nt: TGTGCCAGCAGCGTGACAGGGGGGACCCGAGAGACCCAGTACTTC
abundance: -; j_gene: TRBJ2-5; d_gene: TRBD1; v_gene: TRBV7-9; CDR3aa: CSSSSRDRTYQETQYF; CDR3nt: TGTTCCAGCAGCTCTCGGGACAGAACGTACCAAGAGACCCAGTACTTC
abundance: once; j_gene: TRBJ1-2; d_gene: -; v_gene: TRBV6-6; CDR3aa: CATAQGDYGYTF; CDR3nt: TGTGCCACCGCACAGGGTGACTATGGCTACACCTTC
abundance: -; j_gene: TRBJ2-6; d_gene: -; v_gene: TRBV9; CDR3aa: CASSAGDGGPGANVLTF; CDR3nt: TGTGCCAGCAGCGCGGGGGATGGGGGTCCTGGGGCCAACGTCCTGACTTTC
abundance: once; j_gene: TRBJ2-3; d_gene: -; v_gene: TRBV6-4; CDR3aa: CASSGSAESTDTQYF; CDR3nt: TGTGCCAGCAGTGGTTCGGCGGAAAGCACAGATACGCAGTATTTT
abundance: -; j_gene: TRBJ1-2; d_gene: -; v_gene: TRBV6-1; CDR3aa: CASSDKNRGYTF; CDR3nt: TGTGCCAGCAGCGATAAAAATCGGGGCTACACCTTC
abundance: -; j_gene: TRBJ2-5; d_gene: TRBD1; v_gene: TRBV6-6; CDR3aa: CASSYTGAVVETQYF; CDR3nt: TGTGCCAGCAGTTACACAGGGGCGGTCGTAGAGACCCAGTACTTC
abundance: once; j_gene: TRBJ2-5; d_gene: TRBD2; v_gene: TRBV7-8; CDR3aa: CASTIGLAGQETQYF; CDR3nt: TGTGCCAGCACCATTGGACTAGCGGGCCAAGAGACCCAGTACTTC
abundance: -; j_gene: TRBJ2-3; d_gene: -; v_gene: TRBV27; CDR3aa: CASRGGRVQYF; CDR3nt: TGTGCCAGCAGAGGGGGTAGGGTGCAGTATTTT
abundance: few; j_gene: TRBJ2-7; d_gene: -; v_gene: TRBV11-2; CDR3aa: CASSSQWGHGVYEQYF; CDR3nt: TGTGCCAGCAGCTCACAGTGGGGGCATGGGGTGTACGAGCAGTACTTC
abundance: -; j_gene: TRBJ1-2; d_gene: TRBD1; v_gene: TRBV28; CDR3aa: CASSLSDRGYTF; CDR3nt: TGTGCCAGCAGTTTATCGGACAGGGGCTACACCTTC
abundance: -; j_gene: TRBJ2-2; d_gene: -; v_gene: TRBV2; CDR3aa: CAIPLAPGELFF; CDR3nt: TGTGCCATTCCACTAGCACCCGGGGAGCTGTTTTTT
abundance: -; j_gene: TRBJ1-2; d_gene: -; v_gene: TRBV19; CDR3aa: CASSTPGLTNYGYTF; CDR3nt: TGTGCCAGTAGTACGCCGGGACTAACTAACTATGGCTACACCTTC
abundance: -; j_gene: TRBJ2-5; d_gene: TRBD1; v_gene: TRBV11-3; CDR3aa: CASSYAPRDRGRKTQYF; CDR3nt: TGTGCCAGCAGCTATGCCCCCCGGGACAGGGGGAGGAAGACCCAGTACTTC
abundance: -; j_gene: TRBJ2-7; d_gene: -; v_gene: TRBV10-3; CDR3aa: CAISETTGEQYF; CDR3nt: TGTGCCATCAGTGAGACGACTGGGGAGCAGTACTTC
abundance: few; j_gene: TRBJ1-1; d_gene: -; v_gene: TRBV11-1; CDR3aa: CAASDTGGGTEAFF; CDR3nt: TGTGCCGCATCGGACACCGGGGGGGGCACTGAAGCTTTCTTT
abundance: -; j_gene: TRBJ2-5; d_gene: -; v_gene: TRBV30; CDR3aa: CAWSSLGEETQYF; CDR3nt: TGTGCCTGGAGTTCTTTAGGGGAAGAGACCCAGTACTTC
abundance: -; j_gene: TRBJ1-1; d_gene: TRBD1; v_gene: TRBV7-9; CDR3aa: CASSPRQGGSTEAFF; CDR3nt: TGTGCCAGCAGCCCCCGACAGGGTGGGAGCACTGAAGCTTTCTTT
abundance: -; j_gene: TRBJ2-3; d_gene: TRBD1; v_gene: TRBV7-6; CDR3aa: CASSRQGARDTQYF; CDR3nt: TGTGCCAGCAGCAGACAGGGGGCTCGGGATACGCAGTATTTT
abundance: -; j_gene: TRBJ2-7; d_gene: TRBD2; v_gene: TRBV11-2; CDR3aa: CASSSSSGLAGDYEQYF; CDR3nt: TGTGCCAGCAGCTCAAGCTCGGGACTAGCGGGCGACTACGAGCAGTACTTC
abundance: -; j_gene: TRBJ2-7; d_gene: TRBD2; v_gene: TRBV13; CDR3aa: CASSPRGTYEQYF; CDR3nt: TGTGCCAGCAGCCCGCGGGGGACCTACGAGCAGTACTTC
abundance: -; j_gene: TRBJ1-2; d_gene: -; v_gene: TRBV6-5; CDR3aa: CASSYSGEAVQYGYTF; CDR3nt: TGTGCCAGCAGTTACTCAGGAGAAGCCGTGCAGTATGGCTACACCTTC
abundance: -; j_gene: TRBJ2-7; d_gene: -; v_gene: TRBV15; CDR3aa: CATSRGVEPGYEQYF; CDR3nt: TGTGCCACCAGCAGAGGGGTTGAGCCAGGCTACGAGCAGTACTTC
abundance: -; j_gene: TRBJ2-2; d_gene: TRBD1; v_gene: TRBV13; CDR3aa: CASSPRQGRGLLGELFF; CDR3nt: TGTGCCAGCAGCCCCCGGCAGGGCAGGGGGCTCCTGGGGGAGCTGTTTTTT
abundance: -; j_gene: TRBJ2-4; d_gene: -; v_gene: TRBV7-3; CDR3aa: CASSLPPGIQYF; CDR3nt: TGTGCCAGCAGCTTGCCCCCGGGCATTCAGTACTTC
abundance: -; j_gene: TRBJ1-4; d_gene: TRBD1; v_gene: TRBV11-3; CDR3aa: CASSPRDRDNEKLFF; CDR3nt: TGTGCCAGCAGCCCCCGGGACAGGGATAATGAAAAACTGTTTTTT
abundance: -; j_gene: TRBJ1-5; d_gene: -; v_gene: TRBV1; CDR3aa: CTSSPWTGDSNQPQHF; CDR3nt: TGCACCAGCAGCCCCTGGACAGGGGACAGCAATCAGCCCCAGCATTTT
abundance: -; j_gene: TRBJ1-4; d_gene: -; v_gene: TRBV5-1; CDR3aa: CASSLGGGANEKLFF; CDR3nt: TGCGCCAGCAGCTTGGGCGGGGGAGCTAATGAAAAACTGTTTTTT